Listed below are T cell receptor beta chains from one sample, sequenced in a study of cytomegalovirus exposure and HLA in healthy donors. Only in-frame clones appear in the TCRdb table, and some are missing; sequencing was by immunoSEQ multiplex PCR. The sample has more than 95,000 clones, approximately 9.4% seen once; the top ten hold about 3%. Sequencing used PBMCs. The source is a man aged 25-45 years in good health and CMV-seronegative. Each CDR3 is given with its conserved first and last residue. Fields, in order: D gene, J gene, clone size, V gene, CDR3 DNA, CDR3 protein. A D gene is named only where the DNA matches it firmly. For some rows the clone size is stated as once, few or many, or as a class when expanded; others skip it.

D gene: NA
J gene: TRBJ1-2
clone size: few
V gene: TRBV7-8
CDR3 DNA: TGTGCCAGCAGCAAAAGTGGAGGGGGGGATGCTAACTATGGCTACACCTTC
CDR3 protein: CASSKSGGGDANYGYTF

D gene: NA
J gene: TRBJ1-1
clone size: few
V gene: TRBV4-3
CDR3 DNA: TGCGCCAGCAGCCAAGAAACAGGGCAGAACACTGAAGCTTTCTTT
CDR3 protein: CASSQETGQNTEAFF

D gene: TRBD2
J gene: TRBJ2-7
clone size: NA
V gene: TRBV5-6
CDR3 DNA: TGTGCCAGCAGTCACTTAGCGGGAGTCTATGGCGAGCAGTACTTC
CDR3 protein: CASSHLAGVYGEQYF

D gene: TRBD1
J gene: TRBJ1-2
clone size: NA
V gene: TRBV4-3
CDR3 DNA: TGCGCCAGCAGCCAAGCGGTTAAAGGGGGCGCGGGGGGCTACACCTTC
CDR3 protein: CASSQAVKGGAGGYTF

D gene: TRBD2
J gene: TRBJ2-7
clone size: few
V gene: TRBV6-6
CDR3 DNA: TGTGCCAGCAGTTCCGGACTAGCCCTTTATTTCTACGAGCAGTACTTC
CDR3 protein: CASSSGLALYFYEQYF

D gene: NA
J gene: TRBJ2-5
clone size: few
V gene: TRBV30
CDR3 DNA: TGTGCCTGGAGGGGGACAGCGGGAGAGACCCAGTACTTC
CDR3 protein: CAWRGTAGETQYF

D gene: TRBD1
J gene: TRBJ1-2
clone size: NA
V gene: TRBV18
CDR3 DNA: TGTGCCAGCTCACCGAGACAGGGGGCGAGTAATGGCTACACCTTC
CDR3 protein: CASSPRQGASNGYTF

D gene: NA
J gene: TRBJ1-5
clone size: NA
V gene: TRBV18
CDR3 DNA: TGTGCCAGCTCACCAAACAGCCTTAATCAGCCCCAGCATTTT
CDR3 protein: CASSPNSLNQPQHF

D gene: TRBD1
J gene: TRBJ2-7
clone size: few
V gene: TRBV10-1
CDR3 DNA: TGCGCCAGCAGGGGGTTTTGGGGACAGGGCTCCTACGAGCAGTACTTC
CDR3 protein: CASRGFWGQGSYEQYF

D gene: TRBD1
J gene: TRBJ2-7
clone size: NA
V gene: TRBV28
CDR3 DNA: TGTGCCAGCAGTCCGACAGGGGAAGGCTACGAGCAGTACTTC
CDR3 protein: CASSPTGEGYEQYF

D gene: TRBD1
J gene: TRBJ1-2
clone size: NA
V gene: TRBV19
CDR3 DNA: TGTGCCAGTAGTCCGATCCCAGGGGGCGACTATGGCTACACCTTC
CDR3 protein: CASSPIPGGDYGYTF

D gene: NA
J gene: TRBJ1-1
clone size: NA
V gene: TRBV4-3
CDR3 DNA: TGCGCCAGCAGCCAAATGCGAAACACTGAAGCTTTCTTT
CDR3 protein: CASSQMRNTEAFF

D gene: NA
J gene: TRBJ2-5
clone size: few
V gene: TRBV6-4
CDR3 DNA: TGTGCCAGCAGTTGGGGGACTGGGGAGACCCAGTACTTC
CDR3 protein: CASSWGTGETQYF

D gene: NA
J gene: TRBJ1-1
clone size: NA
V gene: TRBV19
CDR3 DNA: TGTGCCAGTAGTATAGAAAGGGCAGGGACTAACACTGAAGCTTTCTTT
CDR3 protein: CASSIERAGTNTEAFF

D gene: NA
J gene: TRBJ2-3
clone size: few
V gene: TRBV10-3
CDR3 DNA: TGTGCCATCAGGGACAACACAGATACGCAGTATTTT
CDR3 protein: CAIRDNTDTQYF

D gene: TRBD1
J gene: TRBJ2-3
clone size: NA
V gene: TRBV25-1
CDR3 DNA: TGTGCCAGCAGTGAGCAGGGGGCGAATACGCAGTATTTT
CDR3 protein: CASSEQGANTQYF

D gene: TRBD1
J gene: TRBJ2-5
clone size: few
V gene: TRBV5-1
CDR3 DNA: TGCGCCAGCAGCTTGGGACAGGGGTCGCCAGAGACCCAGTACTTC
CDR3 protein: CASSLGQGSPETQYF

D gene: NA
J gene: TRBJ2-6
clone size: NA
V gene: TRBV5-8
CDR3 DNA: TGTGCCAGCAGCAGGCTTTGGACACTTGGCTCTGGGGCCAACGTCCTGACTTTC
CDR3 protein: CASSRLWTLGSGANVLTF

D gene: TRBD1
J gene: TRBJ2-5
clone size: NA
V gene: TRBV11-3
CDR3 DNA: TGTGCCAGCAGCAAGTACAGGGGACAAGAGACCCAGTACTTC
CDR3 protein: CASSKYRGQETQYF

D gene: TRBD1
J gene: TRBJ1-5
clone size: NA
V gene: TRBV18
CDR3 DNA: TGTGCCAGCTCACCAAGAACAGGGGGGGATCAGCCCCAGCATTTT
CDR3 protein: CASSPRTGGDQPQHF

D gene: TRBD2
J gene: TRBJ2-7
clone size: NA
V gene: TRBV2
CDR3 DNA: TGTGCCAGCCGTGGACTAGCGTCGAATAGCTCCTACGAGCAGTACTTC
CDR3 protein: CASRGLASNSSYEQYF

D gene: TRBD1
J gene: TRBJ1-3
clone size: few
V gene: TRBV30
CDR3 DNA: TGTGCCTGGAGTTTGACAGGGTTTAACACCATATATTTT
CDR3 protein: CAWSLTGFNTIYF

D gene: NA
J gene: TRBJ2-6
clone size: once
V gene: TRBV19
CDR3 DNA: TGTGCCAGTACTCTAGGGGCCGGGGCCAACGTCCTGACTTTC
CDR3 protein: CASTLGAGANVLTF

D gene: NA
J gene: TRBJ1-4
clone size: NA
V gene: TRBV4-1
CDR3 DNA: TGCGCCAGCAGCCCCTTGCCAGGGAAGGCTAATGAAAAACTGTTTTTT
CDR3 protein: CASSPLPGKANEKLFF

D gene: NA
J gene: TRBJ1-5
clone size: NA
V gene: TRBV7-9
CDR3 DNA: TGTGCCAGCAGCTCCGGACACCTCAATCAGCCCCAGCATTTT
CDR3 protein: CASSSGHLNQPQHF

D gene: NA
J gene: TRBJ2-7
clone size: NA
V gene: TRBV12-5
CDR3 DNA: TGTGCTAGTGGTTTGCCCAGGGGGGACACCTCCTACGAGCAGTACTTC
CDR3 protein: CASGLPRGDTSYEQYF

D gene: TRBD2
J gene: TRBJ2-7
clone size: few
V gene: TRBV12-5
CDR3 DNA: TGTGCTAGTGGTTTGGCGATTCTAGCGGACGACTCCTACGAGCAGTACTTC
CDR3 protein: CASGLAILADDSYEQYF

D gene: TRBD1
J gene: TRBJ1-2
clone size: few
V gene: TRBV2
CDR3 DNA: TGTGCCAGCAGTGACAGACAGGGTGATGGCTACACCTTC
CDR3 protein: CASSDRQGDGYTF

D gene: NA
J gene: TRBJ1-4
clone size: NA
V gene: TRBV18
CDR3 DNA: TGTGCCAGCTTCAAGTCCGGGACAAGTGCGGAAAAACTGTTTTTT
CDR3 protein: CASFKSGTSAEKLFF